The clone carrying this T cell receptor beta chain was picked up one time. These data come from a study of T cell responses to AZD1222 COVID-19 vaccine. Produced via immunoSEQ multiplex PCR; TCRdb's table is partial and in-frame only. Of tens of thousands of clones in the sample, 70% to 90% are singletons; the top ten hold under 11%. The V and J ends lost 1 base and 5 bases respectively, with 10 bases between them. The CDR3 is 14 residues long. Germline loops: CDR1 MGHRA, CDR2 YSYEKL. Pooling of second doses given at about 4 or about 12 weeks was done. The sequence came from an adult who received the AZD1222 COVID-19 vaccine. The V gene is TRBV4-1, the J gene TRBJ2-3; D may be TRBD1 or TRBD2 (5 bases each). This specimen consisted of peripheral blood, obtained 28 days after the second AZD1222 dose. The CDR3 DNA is TGCGCCAGCAGCCAAGTACTAGGGGTAGATACGCAGTATTTT. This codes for CASSQVLGVDTQYF.